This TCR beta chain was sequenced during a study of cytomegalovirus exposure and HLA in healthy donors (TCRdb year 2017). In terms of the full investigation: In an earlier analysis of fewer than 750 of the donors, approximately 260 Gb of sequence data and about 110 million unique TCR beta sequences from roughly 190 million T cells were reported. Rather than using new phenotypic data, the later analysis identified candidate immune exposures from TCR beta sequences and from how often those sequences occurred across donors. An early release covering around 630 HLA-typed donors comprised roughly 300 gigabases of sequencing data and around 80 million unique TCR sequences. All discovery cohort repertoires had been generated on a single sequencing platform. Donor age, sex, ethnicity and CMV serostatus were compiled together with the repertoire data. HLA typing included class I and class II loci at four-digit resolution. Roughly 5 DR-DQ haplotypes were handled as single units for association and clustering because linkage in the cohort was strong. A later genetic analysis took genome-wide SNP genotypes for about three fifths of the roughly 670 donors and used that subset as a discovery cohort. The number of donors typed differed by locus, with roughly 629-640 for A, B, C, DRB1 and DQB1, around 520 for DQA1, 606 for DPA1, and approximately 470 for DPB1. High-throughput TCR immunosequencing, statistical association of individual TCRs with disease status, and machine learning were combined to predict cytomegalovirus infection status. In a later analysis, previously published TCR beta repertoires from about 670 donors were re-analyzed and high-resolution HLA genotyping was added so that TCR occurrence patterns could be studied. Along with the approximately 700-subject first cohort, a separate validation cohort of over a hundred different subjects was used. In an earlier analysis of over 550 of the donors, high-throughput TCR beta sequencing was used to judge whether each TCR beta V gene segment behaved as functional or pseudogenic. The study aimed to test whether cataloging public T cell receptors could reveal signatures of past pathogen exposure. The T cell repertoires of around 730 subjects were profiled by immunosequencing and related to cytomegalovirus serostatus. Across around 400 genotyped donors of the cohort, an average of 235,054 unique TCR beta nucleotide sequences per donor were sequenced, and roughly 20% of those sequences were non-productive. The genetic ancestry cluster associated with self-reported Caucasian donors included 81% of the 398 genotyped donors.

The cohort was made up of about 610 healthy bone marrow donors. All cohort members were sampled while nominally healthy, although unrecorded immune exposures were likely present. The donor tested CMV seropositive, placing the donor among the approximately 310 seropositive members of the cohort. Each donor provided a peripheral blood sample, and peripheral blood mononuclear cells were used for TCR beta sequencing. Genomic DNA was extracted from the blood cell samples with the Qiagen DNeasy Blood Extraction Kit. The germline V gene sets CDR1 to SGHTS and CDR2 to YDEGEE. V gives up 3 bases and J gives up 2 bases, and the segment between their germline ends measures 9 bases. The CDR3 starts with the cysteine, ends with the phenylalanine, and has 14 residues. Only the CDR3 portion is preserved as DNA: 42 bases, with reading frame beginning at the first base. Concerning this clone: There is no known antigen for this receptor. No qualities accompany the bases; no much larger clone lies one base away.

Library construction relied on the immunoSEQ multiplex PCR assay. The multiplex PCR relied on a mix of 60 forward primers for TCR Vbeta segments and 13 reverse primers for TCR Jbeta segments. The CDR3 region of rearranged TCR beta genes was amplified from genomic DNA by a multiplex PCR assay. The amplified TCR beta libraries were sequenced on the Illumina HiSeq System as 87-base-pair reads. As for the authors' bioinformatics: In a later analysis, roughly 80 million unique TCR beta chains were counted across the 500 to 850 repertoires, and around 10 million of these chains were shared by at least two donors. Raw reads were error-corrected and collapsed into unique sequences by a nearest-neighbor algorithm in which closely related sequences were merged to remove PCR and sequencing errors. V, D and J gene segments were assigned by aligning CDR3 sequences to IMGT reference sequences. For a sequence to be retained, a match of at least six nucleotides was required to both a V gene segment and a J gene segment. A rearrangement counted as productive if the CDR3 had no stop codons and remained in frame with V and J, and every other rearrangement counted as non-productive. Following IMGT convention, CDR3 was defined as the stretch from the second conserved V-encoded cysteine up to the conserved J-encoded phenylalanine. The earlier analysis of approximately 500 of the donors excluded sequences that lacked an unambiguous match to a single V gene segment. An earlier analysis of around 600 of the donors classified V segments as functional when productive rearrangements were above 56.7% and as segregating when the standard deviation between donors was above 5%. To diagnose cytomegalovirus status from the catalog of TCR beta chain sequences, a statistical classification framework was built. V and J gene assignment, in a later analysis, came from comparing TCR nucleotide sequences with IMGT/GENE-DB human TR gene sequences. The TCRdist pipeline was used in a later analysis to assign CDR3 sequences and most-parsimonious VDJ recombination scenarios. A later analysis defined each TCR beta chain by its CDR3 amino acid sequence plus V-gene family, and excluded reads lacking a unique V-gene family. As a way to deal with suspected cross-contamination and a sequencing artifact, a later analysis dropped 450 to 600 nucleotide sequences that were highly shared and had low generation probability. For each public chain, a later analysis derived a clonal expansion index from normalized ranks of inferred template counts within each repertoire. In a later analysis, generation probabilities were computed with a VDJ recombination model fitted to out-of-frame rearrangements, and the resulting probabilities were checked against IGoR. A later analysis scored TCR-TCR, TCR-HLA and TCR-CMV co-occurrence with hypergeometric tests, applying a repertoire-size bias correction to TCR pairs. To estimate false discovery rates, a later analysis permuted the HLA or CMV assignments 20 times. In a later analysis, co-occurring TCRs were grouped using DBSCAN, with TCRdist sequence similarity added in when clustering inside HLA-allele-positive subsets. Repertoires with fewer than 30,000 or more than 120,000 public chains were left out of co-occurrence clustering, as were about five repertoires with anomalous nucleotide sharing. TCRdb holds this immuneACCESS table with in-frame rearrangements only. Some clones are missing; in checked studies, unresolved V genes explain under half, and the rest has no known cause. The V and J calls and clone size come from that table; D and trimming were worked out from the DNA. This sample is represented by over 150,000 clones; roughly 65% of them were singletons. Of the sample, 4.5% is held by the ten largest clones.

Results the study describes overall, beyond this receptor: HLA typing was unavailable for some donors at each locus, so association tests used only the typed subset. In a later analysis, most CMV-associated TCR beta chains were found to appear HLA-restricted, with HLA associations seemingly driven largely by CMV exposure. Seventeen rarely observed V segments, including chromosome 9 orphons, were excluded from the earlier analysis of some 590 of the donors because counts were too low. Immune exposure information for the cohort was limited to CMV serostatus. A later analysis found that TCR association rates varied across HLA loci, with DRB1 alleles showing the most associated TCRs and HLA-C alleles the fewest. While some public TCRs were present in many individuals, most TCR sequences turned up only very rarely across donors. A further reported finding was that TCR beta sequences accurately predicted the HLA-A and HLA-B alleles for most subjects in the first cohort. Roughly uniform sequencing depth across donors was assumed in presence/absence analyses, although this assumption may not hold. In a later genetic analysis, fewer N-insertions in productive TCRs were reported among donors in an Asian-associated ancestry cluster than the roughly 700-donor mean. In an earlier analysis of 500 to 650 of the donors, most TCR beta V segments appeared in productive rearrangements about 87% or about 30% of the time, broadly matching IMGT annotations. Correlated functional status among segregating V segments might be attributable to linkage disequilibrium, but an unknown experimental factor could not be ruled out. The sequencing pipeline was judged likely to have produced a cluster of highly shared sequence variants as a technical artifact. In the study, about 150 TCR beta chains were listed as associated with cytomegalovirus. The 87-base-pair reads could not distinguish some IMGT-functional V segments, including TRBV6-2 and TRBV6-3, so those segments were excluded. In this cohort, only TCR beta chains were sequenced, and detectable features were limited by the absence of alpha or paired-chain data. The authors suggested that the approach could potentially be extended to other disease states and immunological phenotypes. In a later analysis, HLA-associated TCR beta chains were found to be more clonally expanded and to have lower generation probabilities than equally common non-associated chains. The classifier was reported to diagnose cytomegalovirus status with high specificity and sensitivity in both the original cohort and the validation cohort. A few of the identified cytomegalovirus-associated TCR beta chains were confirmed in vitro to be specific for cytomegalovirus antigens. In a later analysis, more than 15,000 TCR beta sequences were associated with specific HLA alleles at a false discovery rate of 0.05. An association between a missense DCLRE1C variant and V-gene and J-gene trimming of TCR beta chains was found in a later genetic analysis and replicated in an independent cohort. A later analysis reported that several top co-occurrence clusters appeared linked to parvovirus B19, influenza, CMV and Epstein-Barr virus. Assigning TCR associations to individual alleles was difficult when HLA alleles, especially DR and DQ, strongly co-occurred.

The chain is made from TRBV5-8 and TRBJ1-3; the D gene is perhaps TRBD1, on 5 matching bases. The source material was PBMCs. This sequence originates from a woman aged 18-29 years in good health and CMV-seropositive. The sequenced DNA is TGTGCCAGCAGCTCAGGGTCCGCTGGAAACACCATATATTTT. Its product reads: CASSSGSAGNTIYF.